This passage covers 11 T cell receptor beta chains from one sample sequenced in a study of human T cells and chemical hapten exposure. Documented time point: patch test 2, 6 weeks after DPC sensitization. The sample's treatment: therapeutic diphenylcyclopropenone sensitization with weekly scalp DPC. TCRdb re-derived calls from the RACE reads in MiXCR, one entry per CDR3 protein. The sample carries some 350,000 distinct CDR3 sequences, around 6% recorded once. The sample here was whole blood, taken in connection with sensitization to the hapten diphenylcyclopropenone (DPC). The receptors were sampled from a woman younger than 35 with alopecia areata. Some clones in this sample may be carry-over from other donors' samples.

This clonotype was seen at least ten times. The V and J genes are TRBV12-3 or TRBV12-4 and TRBJ1-5; the match to TRBD1 covers 7 bases. V shed 1 base and J 0 bases; nucleotides not matched to a gene: 3. The CDR3 sequence is 16 residues long. CDR3: CASSLDRGYSNQPQHF. Written as DNA, the CDR3 is TGTGCCAGCAGTTTAGACAGGGGTTATAGCAATCAGCCCCAGCATTTT.

This clonotype was counted ten times or more. The chain joins TRBV12-3 or TRBV12-4 to TRBJ2-2; D remains ambiguous. Trimming pared 3 bases from V and 6 bases from J, leaving 8 bases between. The CDR3 is 13 amino acids. The CDR3: CASSFPVPGELFF. DNA of the CDR3: TGTGCCAGCAGTTTCCCGGTGCCCGGGGAGCTGTTTTTT.

The chain carries TRBV2 and TRBJ2-3; tentative D call: TRBD2 (5 bases). Germline V gives CDR1 SNHLY, CDR2 FYNNEI. V was trimmed by 3 bases and J by 3 bases, leaving 10 bases between them. The CDR3 contains 14 residues. As DNA, the CDR3 is TGTGCCAGCAGTGATTCGGACTTGACAGATACGCAGTATTTT. It yields the protein CASSDSDLTDTQYF.

The chain links TRBV28 to TRBJ1-4, with a possible D match to TRBD1 (6 bases). The CDR3 extends over 13 amino acids. The germline V gene has CDR1 MDHEN and CDR2 SYDVKM. V was trimmed by 10 bases and J by 3 bases, leaving 12 bases between them. The CDR3 nucleotides read TGTGCCACTCGTAGGACAGCTAATGAAAAACTGTTTTTT. Amino acids: CATRRTANEKLFF.

This clonotype was seen more than once but under ten times. The chain joins TRBV7-2 to TRBJ2-3; D is possibly TRBD2 (7 bases). Per germline, CDR1 SGHTA and CDR2 FQGNSA. There are 15 residues in the CDR3. The V and J ends lost 0 bases and 4 bases respectively, with 11 bases between them. In nucleotides, the CDR3 is TGTGCCAGCAGCTTAGCAGGGGGGGCCGCAGATACGCAGTATTTT. Translated, it gives CASSLAGGAADTQYF.

This clonotype was recorded a few times. V usage is TRBV29-1 and J usage is TRBJ2-3; 9 bases are a match to TRBD1. The CDR3 runs 13 residues. Looked up from germline, CDR1 is SQVTM and CDR2 is ANQGSEA. J gave up 4 bases and V 4 bases, and 3 bases lay outside the gene matches. CDR3 sequence: CSVGDRVSDTQYF. The CDR3, as DNA: TGCAGCGTTGGGGACAGGGTTTCAGATACGCAGTATTTT.

This clonotype has ten or more counts. The chain links TRBV27 to TRBJ1-4; D remains ambiguous. CDR1 is MNHEY and CDR2 is SMNVEV in the germline V gene (reference sequence). V lost 4 bases and J lost 6, with 15 bases in between. The CDR3 is 15 amino acids. CDR3 nucleotides: TGTGCCAGCAGTTCTCCGCTTCGCTCATATGAAAAACTGTTTTTT. Its translation is CASSSPLRSYEKLFF.

The sample holds many counts of this clonotype. The genes are TRBV6-5 and TRBJ1-1; D is undetermined. Looked up from germline, CDR1 is MNHEY and CDR2 is SVGAGI. Trimming stripped 2 bases from V and 0 bases from J, with 7 bases between. The CDR3 sequence is 14 residues long. The CDR3 nucleotides are TGTGCCAGCAGTTACCGCAGGCTGAACACTGAAGCTTTCTTT. It is translated as CASSYRRLNTEAFF.

This clonotype was seen ten or more times. The V call is TRBV29-1, the J call TRBJ1-5; 9 bases line up with TRBD1. The J segment lost 7 bases and the V segment lost 6 bases, leaving 4 bases of the junction unmatched. CDR3 size: 12 residues. Germline V gene sequence: CDR1 SQVTM, CDR2 ANQGSEA. The CDR3 DNA reads TGCAGCGTCGCGGACAGGGGCCAGCCCCAGCATTTT. Translating it yields CSVADRGQPQHF.

The rearrangement joins TRBV3-1 to TRBJ1-1, with D hard to call. The CDR3 extends over 15 amino acids. Trimming left V 3 bases short and J 6 bases short, with 17 bases between. Germline CDR1 LGHDT, CDR2 YNNKEL (reference sequence). The CDR3 loop reads CASSHLRVGEPEAFF. The CDR3 DNA is TGTGCCAGCAGCCATCTGAGGGTAGGCGAACCTGAAGCTTTCTTT.

A few counts support this clonotype. This chain uses TRBV6-5 with TRBJ1-5; D remains ambiguous. Trimming shortened V by 0 bases and J by 5 bases, and 5 bases separated the two germline ends. Germline values: CDR1 MNHEY, CDR2 SVGAGI. The CDR3 spans 13 residues. DNA for the CDR3: TGTGCCAGCAGTTACTCGGAGGATCAGCCCCAGCATTTT. This encodes CASSYSEDQPQHF.